The next 19 T cell receptor beta chains were all read from a single sample in a study of T cells and Merkel cell carcinoma outcomes. The method was immunoSEQ multiplex PCR; TCRdb's version includes in-frame clones alone and lacks a portion of them. The sample lists thousands of clones, about 90% seen once, with about 3% in the top ten. The sample taken for sequencing was tumor tissue from Merkel cell carcinoma. The receptors come from a human donor with Merkel cell carcinoma.

V gene TRBV6-5 combines with J gene TRBJ1-4, with 8 bases lining up with TRBD1. The CDR3 contains 12 residues. The germline V gene has CDR1 MNHEY and CDR2 SVGAGI. V dropped 6 bases and J dropped 10; count of bases not matched to a gene: 4. The CDR3 bases are TGTGCCAGCAGCACGACAGGGGCAAAACTGTTTTTT. Translated, it gives CASSTTGAKLFF.

This chain uses TRBV5-4 with TRBJ2-3, with 11 bases that match TRBD1. Germline CDR1 and CDR2: SGHNT and YYREEE (reference sequence). This CDR3 comprises 16 residues. V trimming: 3 bases; J trimming: 2 bases; junction bases outside the gene matches: 5. The CDR3 bases are TGTGCCAGCAGCTCCGGACAGGGGGCTCCCACAGATACGCAGTATTTT. This translates into CASSSGQGAPTDTQYF.

On this clone itself: The junction departs from germline at one end; a sequencing error may be responsible. The genes are TRBV9 and TRBJ1-5; 7 bases are shared with TRBD1. There are 16 residues in the CDR3. Germline V gene data show CDR1 as SGDLS and CDR2 as YYNGEE. CDR3 sequence reads: CASSRGGDSRNQPQHF. In DNA, the CDR3 is TGTGCCAGCAGCCGCGGGGGGGACAGTCGCAATCAGCCCCAACATTTT.

The V call is TRBV5-4, the J call TRBJ2-5, with D possibly TRBD1 on 5 matching bases. The V gene's germline CDR1 is SGHNT and CDR2 YYREEE (reference sequence). Trimming left V 3 bases short and J 4 bases short, with 19 bases between. CDR3 length: 16 residues. CDR3 region: CASSSANRLSGETQYF. CDR3 coding DNA: TGTGCCAGCAGCTCGGCAAACAGGCTCTCCGGAGAGACCCAGTACTTC.

V and J are TRBV30 and TRBJ1-2; D is undetermined. The germline V gene has CDR1 GTSNPN and CDR2 SVGIG (reference sequence). This CDR3 spans 12 amino acids. V lost 3 bases, J lost 8 bases, and 13 bases lay in between. The CDR3 spells CAWSTMGGGYTF. The DNA of the CDR3 is TGTGCCTGGAGCACAATGGGCGGCGGCTACACCTTC.

V usage is TRBV29-1 and J usage is TRBJ2-1; D is possibly TRBD2 (5 bases). The germline V and J ends were trimmed by 6 bases and 6 bases, with 21 bases remaining between them. Germline V gene sequence: CDR1 SQVTM, CDR2 ANQGSEA. The CDR3 length is 15 residues. The CDR3 region is CSVSIRTGEGNEQFF. The CDR3, as DNA: TGCAGCGTCTCGATTCGGACGGGCGAGGGCAATGAGCAGTTCTTC.

The CDR3 loop reads CASSGPGQNTEAFF. The CDR3 nucleotides read TGTGCCAGCAGTGGGCCGGGGCAGAACACTGAAGCTTTCTTT. V usage is TRBV2 and J usage is TRBJ1-1; TRBD1 might be the D (5 bases). The CDR3 length is 14 residues. Looked up from germline, CDR1 is SNHLY and CDR2 is FYNNEI. Trimming shortened V by 4 bases and J by 1 base, and 10 bases separated the two germline ends.

This clone was detected only a few times. The J gene is TRBJ2-1, the V gene TRBV9, with TRBD2 matching 8 bases. CDR1 and CDR2 from the germline V gene are SGDLS and YYNGEE. J lost 7 bases, V lost 3 bases, and 9 bases had no gene match. CDR3 length: 15 amino acids. The chain's CDR3 is CASSGQIAGRNEQFF. The DNA of the CDR3 is TGTGCCAGCAGCGGCCAGATAGCGGGGAGAAATGAGCAGTTCTTC.

This sequence joins TRBV6-5 and TRBJ2-1; tentatively, D is TRBD2 (6 bases). The CDR3 spans 14 residues. Per the germline V gene, CDR1 is MNHEY and CDR2 is SVGAGI. V dropped 5 bases and J dropped 8 bases, with 16 bases sitting between them. CDR3 sequence (DNA): TGTGCCAGCAGTACTAGGCGGGGCCTTCATGAGCAGTTCTTC. Protein: CASSTRRGLHEQFF.

The chain carries TRBV5-1 and TRBJ1-6, with 9 bases lining up with TRBD1. CDR3 length: 16 amino acids. V dropped 4 bases and J dropped 10; count of bases not matched to a gene: 12. The germline CDR1 and CDR2 sequences are SGHRS and YFSETQ. The CDR3 nucleotides read TGCGCCAGCAGCCTGGAAACAGGGGGCACCGGATCACCCCTCCACTTT. Amino acid sequence: CASSLETGGTGSPLHF.

The rearrangement joins TRBV5-1 to TRBJ2-3; 14 nucleotides agree with TRBD2. This CDR3 comprises 18 residues. The ends lost 1 base at V and 4 bases at J; junction bases unmatched: 8. Germline loops: CDR1 SGHRS, CDR2 YFSETQ. In nucleotides, the CDR3 is TGCGCCAGCAGCTTGCCGGGGACTAGCGGGGGTACCGCAGATACGCAGTATTTT. Residues: CASSLPGTSGGTADTQYF.

The rearrangement uses TRBV6-1 and TRBJ1-5, with unresolved D. In germline, CDR1 is MNHNS, CDR2 SASEGT. CDR3 length equals 14 residues. Trimming cost V 7 bases and J 1 base, with 11 bases left between them. CDR3: CASTLTGSNQPQHF. As DNA, the CDR3 is TGTGCCAGCACCCTAACCGGCAGCAATCAGCCCCAGCATTTT.

The V call is TRBV5-1, the J call TRBJ2-7; a weak D match, TRBD1 (7 bases). The CDR3 sequence is 17 residues long. V gave up 1 base and J gave up 4 bases, with 21 bases separating them. CDR1 and CDR2 (germline): SGHRS, YFSETQ. The CDR3 region has the DNA TGCGCCAGCAGCTTGACAGGGGACACAACTAGCCTATACGAGCAGTACTTC. It yields the protein CASSLTGDTTSLYEQYF.

The chain uses TRBV4-3 and TRBJ2-3; 10 nucleotides agree with TRBD1. CDR1 and CDR2 from the germline V gene are LGHNA and YSLEER. The CDR3 contains 17 residues. Trimming took 0 bases from V and 3 from J; bases not matched to a gene: 6. Here the CDR3 DNA reads TGCGCCAGCAGCCAAGATCTGCGGGACAGGGGAACAGATACGCAGTATTTT. This gives the protein CASSQDLRDRGTDTQYF.

V and J are TRBV9 and TRBJ2-1; D might be TRBD1 (6 bases). Deletions cut 4 bases from V and 0 bases from J, with 8 bases between. The CDR3 runs 14 residues. The germline CDR1 and CDR2 sequences are SGDLS and YYNGEE. The CDR3 DNA reads as TGTGCCAGCAGCCGACAGGTCTCCTACAATGAGCAGTTCTTC. Translation: CASSRQVSYNEQFF.

V gene TRBV18 combines with J gene TRBJ2-3, with D unresolved. Trimming cost V 6 bases and J 3 bases, with 10 bases left between them. In germline, CDR1 is KGHSH, CDR2 LQKENI. This CDR3 is 13 amino acids long. The DNA of the CDR3 is TGTGCCAGCTCGGTTCAAAAGACAGATACGCAGTATTTT. Translation gives CASSVQKTDTQYF.

This clone was observed once. This chain uses TRBV6-4 with TRBJ1-2; no firm D call. V gave up 0 bases and J gave up 6 bases, with 11 bases separating them. The CDR3 is made up of 14 amino acids. Germline V gives CDR1 MRHNA, CDR2 SNTAGT. The CDR3 bases are TGTGCCAGCAGTGACTCTGCAGGACCTGATGGCTACACCTTC. Encoded protein: CASSDSAGPDGYTF.

The rearrangement uses TRBV15 and TRBJ2-5; no firm D call. Germline-derived CDR1 and CDR2 are LNHNV and YYDKDF (reference sequence). Trimming cost V 5 bases and J 2 bases, with 15 bases left between them. The CDR3 has 15 amino acids. This CDR3 reads CATSQSKGRQETQYF. The CDR3 nucleotides read TGTGCCACCAGCCAATCAAAGGGCAGACAAGAGACCCAGTACTTC.

The V and J genes are TRBV30 and TRBJ1-6; a possible D gene is TRBD1 (5 bases). The V end was cut by 4 bases, the J end by 3 bases, with 7 bases between. CDR3 length: 13 amino acids. The V gene's germline CDR1 is GTSNPN and CDR2 SVGIG (reference sequence). For the CDR3, the DNA is TGTGCCTGGACGGGGCACTATAATTCACCCCTCCACTTT. Its protein product is CAWTGHYNSPLHF. The full variable domain, in which reference TRBV30 and TRBJ1-6 provide the parts outside the CDR3, is SQTIHQWPATLVQPVGSPLSLECTVEGTSNPNLYWYRQAAGRGLQLLFYSVGIGQISSEVPQNLSASRPQDRQFILSSKKLLLSDSGFYLCAWTGHYNSPLHFGNGTRLTVT.